A selection of T cell receptor beta chains follows, all from one sample in a study of blood T cell repertoires in COVID-19. Generated by immunoSEQ multiplex PCR, the TCRdb table keeps only in-frame clones and is missing some. Of fewer than 350,000 clones in the sample, 70% to 90% were seen once. Sequenced material: peripheral blood. All receptors come from a man between 18 and 29 years old with active or convalescent COVID-19. Both conserved end residues are part of each CDR3. Each record gives: clone size, J gene, CDR3 length, V gene, D gene, CDR3 DNA, CDR3 protein. A D gene is named only where the DNA matches it firmly. The size entry is marked missing in some rows and otherwise reads once, few, many or a size class.

.,TRBJ1-1,10,TRBV29-1,.,TGCAGCGTTGTATCCACTGAAGCTTTCTTT,CSVVSTEAFF
.,TRBJ2-7,13,TRBV2,TRBD1,TGTGCCAGCGGACAGGGTTTTACCTACGAGCAGTACTTC,CASGQGFTYEQYF
.,TRBJ1-1,15,TRBV10-3,TRBD1,TGTGCCATCAGTGGTCGGACAGGGGTTAGGACTGAAGCTTTCTTT,CAISGRTGVRTEAFF
.,TRBJ1-3,15,TRBV13,.,TGTGCCAGCAGCTTAGGCAGGGGCACTGGAAACACCATATATTTT,CASSLGRGTGNTIYF
once,TRBJ2-5,17,TRBV2,TRBD2,TGTGCCAGCAGTGGCCAGGGACTAGCGGGGGGTCAAGAGACCCAGTACTTC,CASSGQGLAGGQETQYF
.,TRBJ2-7,16,TRBV9,TRBD2,TGTGCCAGCAGCACGGAGGTACTAGCGGGGTCAGACGAGCAGTACTTC,CASSTEVLAGSDEQYF
.,TRBJ2-7,13,TRBV2,TRBD1,TGTGCCAGTCGGACAGGGGTCCCCTACGAGCAGTACTTC,CASRTGVPYEQYF
few,TRBJ2-7,15,TRBV11-1,.,TGTGCCAGCAGTTCCGGGACTCCCTCCTCCTACGAGCAGTACTTC,CASSSGTPSSYEQYF
.,TRBJ2-7,13,TRBV7-2,.,TGTGCCAGCAGCTTAGCTTTACAGTGGGAGCAGTACTTC,CASSLALQWEQYF
.,TRBJ2-5,15,TRBV11-2,.,TGTGCCAGCAGCTTAGCTTGGCAGGGGCAAGAGACCCAGTACTTC,CASSLAWQGQETQYF
.,TRBJ1-1,16,TRBV3-1/TRBV3-2,.,TGTGCCAGCAGCCAAGGAGCCGCCGCACGGGTGGGTGGAGCTTTCTTT,CASSQGAAARVGGAFF
.,TRBJ1-1,15,TRBV5-5,TRBD1,TGTGCCAGCAGCTTCAAGACGGGACAGGACACTGAAGCTTTCTTT,CASSFKTGQDTEAFF
.,TRBJ1-2,11,TRBV24-1,.,TGTGCCACCAGTGACGTCTATGGCTACACCTTC,CATSDVYGYTF
.,TRBJ2-7,16,TRBV6-5,.,TGTGCCAGCAGTTACTCGACACGGGCGGGGTTCTACGAGCAGTACTTC,CASSYSTRAGFYEQYF
.,TRBJ1-6,16,TRBV5-1,.,TGCGCCAGCAGCCGTACGGACTTACGGGAGTATTCACCCCTCCACTTT,CASSRTDLREYSPLHF
.,TRBJ2-2,15,TRBV5-1,TRBD1,TGCGCCAGCAGTAAAGGACAGGCATCCACCGGGGAGCTGTTTTTT,CASSKGQASTGELFF
.,TRBJ1-5,14,TRBV5-6,TRBD1,TGTGCCAGCAGCTCTCAGGGGGCAGGACAGCCCCAGCATTTT,CASSSQGAGQPQHF